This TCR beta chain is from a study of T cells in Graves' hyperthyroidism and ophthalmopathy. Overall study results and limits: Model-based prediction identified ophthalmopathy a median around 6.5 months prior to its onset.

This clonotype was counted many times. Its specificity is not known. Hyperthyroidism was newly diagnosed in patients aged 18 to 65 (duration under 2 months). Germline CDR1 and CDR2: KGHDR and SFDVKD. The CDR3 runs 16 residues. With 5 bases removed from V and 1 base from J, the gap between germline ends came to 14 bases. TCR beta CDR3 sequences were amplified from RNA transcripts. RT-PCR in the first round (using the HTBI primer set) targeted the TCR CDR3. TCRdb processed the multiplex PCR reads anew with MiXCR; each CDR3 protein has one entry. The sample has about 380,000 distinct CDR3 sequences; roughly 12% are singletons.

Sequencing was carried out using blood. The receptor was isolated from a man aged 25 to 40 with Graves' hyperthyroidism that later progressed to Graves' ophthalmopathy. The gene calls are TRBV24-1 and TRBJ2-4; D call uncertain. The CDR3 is CATSASDLVAKNIQYF. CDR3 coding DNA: TGTGCCACCAGTGCCTCCGACCTAGTGGCCAAAAACATTCAGTACTTC.